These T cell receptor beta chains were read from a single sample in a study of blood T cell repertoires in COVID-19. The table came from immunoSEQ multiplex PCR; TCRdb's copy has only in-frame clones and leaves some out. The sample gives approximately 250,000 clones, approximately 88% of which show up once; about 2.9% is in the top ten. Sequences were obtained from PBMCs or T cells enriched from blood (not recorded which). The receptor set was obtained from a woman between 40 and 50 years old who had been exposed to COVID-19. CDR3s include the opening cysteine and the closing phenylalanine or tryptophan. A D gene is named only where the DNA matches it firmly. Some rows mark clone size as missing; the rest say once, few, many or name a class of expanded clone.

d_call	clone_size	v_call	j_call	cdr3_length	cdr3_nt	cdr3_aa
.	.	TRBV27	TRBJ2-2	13	TGTGCCTCATCGACAGAGGTTGGCGGGGAGCTGTTTTTT	CASSTEVGGELFF
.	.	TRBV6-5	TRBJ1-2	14	TGTGCCAGCAGTTACTGGCCAGGCGGGGATGGCTACACCTTC	CASSYWPGGDGYTF
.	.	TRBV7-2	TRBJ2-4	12	TGTGCCAGCAGCTCGGACTCAAACATTCAGTACTTC	CASSSDSNIQYF
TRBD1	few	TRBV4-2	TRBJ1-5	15	TGTGCCAGCAGCCAACAGGGGGCGAGCAATCAGCCCCAGCATTTT	CASSQQGASNQPQHF
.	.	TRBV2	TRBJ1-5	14	TGTGCCAGCAGTGTGCAGGGGCAGAATCAGCCCCAGCATTTT	CASSVQGQNQPQHF
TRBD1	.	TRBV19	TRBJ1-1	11	TGTGCCACGGAAACAGGGGCTGGGGCTTTCTTT	CATETGAGAFF
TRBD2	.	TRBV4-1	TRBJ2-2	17	TGCGCCAGCAGCCCGAGTGAGGCTAGCGGGAGGGAGGGGGAGCTGTTTTTT	CASSPSEASGREGELFF
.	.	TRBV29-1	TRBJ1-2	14	TGCAGCGTTGGGGGGGGATACTCTAACTATGGCTACACCTTC	CSVGGGYSNYGYTF
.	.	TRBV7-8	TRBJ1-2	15	TGTGCCAGCAGCTTAGGGGCGGGGGCGCAAAATGGCTACACCTTC	CASSLGAGAQNGYTF
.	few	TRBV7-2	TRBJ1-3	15	TGTGCCAGCAGCTTAGTTTATGGGGCGACCTTCACCATATATTTT	CASSLVYGATFTIYF
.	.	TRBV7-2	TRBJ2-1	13	TGTGCCAGCAGCTTAGTAGCGGATCGGGGGCAGTTCTTC	CASSLVADRGQFF
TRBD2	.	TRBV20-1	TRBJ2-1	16	TGCAGTGCTAGTAGTCCAGCGGGAGGGCCGATCCTTGAGCAGTTCTTC	CSASSPAGGPILEQFF
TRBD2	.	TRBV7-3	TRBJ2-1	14	TGTGCCAGCAGCCAGACTAGCGGGAGTCATGAGCAGTTCTTC	CASSQTSGSHEQFF
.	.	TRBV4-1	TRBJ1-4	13	TGCGCCAGCAGCCAAGGGGCGCCAGAAAAACTGTTTTTT	CASSQGAPEKLFF
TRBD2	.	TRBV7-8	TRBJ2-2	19	TGTGCCAGCAGCCAGGGACTAGCGGGCGTATTAATCGACACCGGGGAGCTGTTTTTT	CASSQGLAGVLIDTGELFF
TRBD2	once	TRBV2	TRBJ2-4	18	TGTGCCAGCGTGGGACTAGCGGGGACTAACCTAGCCAAAAACATTCAGTACTTC	CASVGLAGTNLAKNIQYF
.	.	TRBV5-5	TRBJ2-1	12	TGTGCCAGCAGCTTTAATATGAATGAGCAGTTCTTC	CASSFNMNEQFF
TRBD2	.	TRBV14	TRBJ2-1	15	TGTGCCAGCAGCCATTTAGCGGGAGGTCTCAATGAGCAGTTCTTC	CASSHLAGGLNEQFF
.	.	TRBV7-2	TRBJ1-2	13	TGTGCCAGCAGCTTGGGCCAGAGGGATGGCTACACCTTC	CASSLGQRDGYTF
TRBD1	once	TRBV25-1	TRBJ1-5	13	TGTGCCAGCAGTCACAGGGGGGCTCAGCCCCAGCATTTT	CASSHRGAQPQHF
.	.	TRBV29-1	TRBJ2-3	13	TGCAGCGTATCATGGGGCGGCACAGATACGCAGTATTTT	CSVSWGGTDTQYF
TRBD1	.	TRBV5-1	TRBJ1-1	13	TGCGCCAGCAGCCGGACAGGGTTGGCTGAAGCTTTCTTT	CASSRTGLAEAFF
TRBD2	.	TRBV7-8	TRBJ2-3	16	TGTGCCAGCAGCCGCGGGACTAGCGGTAACACAGATACGCAGTATTTT	CASSRGTSGNTDTQYF
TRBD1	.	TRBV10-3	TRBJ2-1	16	TGTGCCATCAGCCTGACAGGGCTTGGCACAGGGGATGAGCAGTTCTTC	CAISLTGLGTGDEQFF
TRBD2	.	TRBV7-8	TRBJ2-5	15	TGTGCCAGCAGCTTCCTAGCGGGGGGTCAAGAGACCCAGTACTTC	CASSFLAGGQETQYF
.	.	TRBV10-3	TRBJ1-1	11	TGTGCCTCATTCCGGGACACTGAAGCTTTCTTT	CASFRDTEAFF
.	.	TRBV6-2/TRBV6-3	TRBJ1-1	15	TGTGCCAGCAGTTACGCGCGCAGGGTTGTAACTGAAGCTTTCTTT	CASSYARRVVTEAFF
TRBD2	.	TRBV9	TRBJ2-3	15	TGTGCCAGCAGCCTAGCGGGGAGCGCCACAGATACGCAGTATTTT	CASSLAGSATDTQYF
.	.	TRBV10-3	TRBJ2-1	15	TGTGCCATCAGTGAGCGGATCGGAGGGAACAATGAGCAGTTCTTC	CAISERIGGNNEQFF
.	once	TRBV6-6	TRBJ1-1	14	TGTGCCAGCAGTTACTACAGTATGAACACTGAAGCTTTCTTT	CASSYYSMNTEAFF
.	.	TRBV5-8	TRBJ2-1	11	TGTGCCAGCAGCCTAAATTCTGAGCAGTTCTTC	CASSLNSEQFF
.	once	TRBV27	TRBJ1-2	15	TGTGCCAGCAGTACTTGGTCCCGAGGGAACTATGGCTACACCTTC	CASSTWSRGNYGYTF
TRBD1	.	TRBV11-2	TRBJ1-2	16	TGTGCCAGCAGCTCCGCCAGGGGGGAAGGGGACTATGGCTACACCTTC	CASSSARGEGDYGYTF
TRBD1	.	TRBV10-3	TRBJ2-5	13	TGTGCCATCAGCGGGACAGGTCGAGAGACCCAGTACTTC	CAISGTGRETQYF
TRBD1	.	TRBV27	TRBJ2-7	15	TGTGCCAGCAGCAGACGACAGGGCCGCTCCTACGAGCAGTACTTC	CASSRRQGRSYEQYF
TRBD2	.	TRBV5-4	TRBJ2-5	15	TGTGCCAGCAGCGCACGGGGACTAGCGAAAGAGACCCAGTACTTC	CASSARGLAKETQYF
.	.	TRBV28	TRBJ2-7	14	TGTGCCAGCAGTTTAACGGGACAACCCCTGTGGCAGTACTTC	CASSLTGQPLWQYF
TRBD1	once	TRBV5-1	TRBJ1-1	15	TGCGCCAGCAGCTTGGACAGGGGAATGAACACTGAAGCTTTCTTT	CASSLDRGMNTEAFF
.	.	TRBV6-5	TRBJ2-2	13	TGTGCCAGCAGTTACCCCGGCACCGGGGAGCTGTTTTTT	CASSYPGTGELFF
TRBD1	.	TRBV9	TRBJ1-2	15	TGTGCCAGCAGCGGGACAGGGGGGAAGAACTATGGCTACACCTTC	CASSGTGGKNYGYTF
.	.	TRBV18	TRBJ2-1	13	TGTGCCAGCTCACCACAGACAGACAATGAGCAGTTCTTC	CASSPQTDNEQFF
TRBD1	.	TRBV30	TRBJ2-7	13	TGTGCCTGTAGTCGACAGGGGGTCTACGAGCAGTACTTC	CACSRQGVYEQYF
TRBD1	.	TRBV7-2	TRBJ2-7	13	TGTGCCAGCAGCTCGGACAGGACCTACGAGCAGTACTTC	CASSSDRTYEQYF
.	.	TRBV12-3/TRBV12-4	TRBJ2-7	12	TGTGCCAGCAGTCCCACTAGCTACGAGCAGTACTTC	CASSPTSYEQYF
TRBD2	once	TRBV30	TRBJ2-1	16	TGTGCCTGGGTGGACCCTTGGCGGGGGGTTCCAAGTGAGCAGTTCTTC	CAWVDPWRGVPSEQFF
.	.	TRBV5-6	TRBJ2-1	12	TGTGCCAGCAGCTTGGCACTATATGAGCAGTTCTTC	CASSLALYEQFF
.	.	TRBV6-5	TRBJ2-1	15	TGTGCCAGCAGTTACTCGGCTTTTGGCCGCGGTGAGCAGTTCTTC	CASSYSAFGRGEQFF
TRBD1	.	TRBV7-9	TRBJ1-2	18	TGTGCCAGCAGACTTAGTGGGACAGGGGCTAAATGGGACTATGGCTACACCTTC	CASRLSGTGAKWDYGYTF